A selection of T cell receptor beta chains follows, all from one sample in a study of blood T cell repertoires in COVID-19. The method was immunoSEQ multiplex PCR; TCRdb's version includes in-frame clones alone and lacks a portion of them. This sample carries about 17,000 clones, about 85% of them seen once, and the ten largest clones take under 20%. The specimen was peripheral blood. The receptors were sampled from a man aged 50-59 years with active COVID-19. The CDR3 runs from the conserved cysteine through the conserved F or W. The D gene is left open where the match is weak. The size of a clone is reported for some rows only, either as once, few or many, or as a class for expanded clones.

CDR3 protein	CDR3 DNA	clone size	D gene	V gene	J gene	CDR3 length
CSVRQAGANVLTF	TGCAGCGTACGACAAGCTGGGGCCAACGTCCTGACTTTC	-	-	TRBV29-1	TRBJ2-6	13
CASSFTESGSTYEQYF	TGTGCCAGCAGCTTTACGGAGAGCGGGAGTACTTACGAGCAGTACTTC	-	TRBD2	TRBV7-2	TRBJ2-7	16
CASSPKTGDAYGYTF	TGTGCCAGCAGCCCGAAGACAGGGGATGCCTATGGCTACACCTTC	-	TRBD1	TRBV7-2	TRBJ1-2	15
CASSYSLDGKFEQYF	TGTGCCAGCAGTTACTCTCTGGACGGGAAATTCGAGCAGTACTTC	-	-	TRBV6-2/TRBV6-3	TRBJ2-7	15
CASSQPGLQRLSREQYF	TGTGCCAGCAGTCAACCGGGACTACAGAGGTTGTCTCGTGAGCAGTACTTC	-	TRBD2	TRBV7-2	TRBJ2-7	17
CASSPLKAGGGNYGYTF	TGTGCCAGCAGCCCCTTAAAGGCGGGAGGGGGAAACTATGGCTACACCTTC	-	-	TRBV3-1/TRBV3-2	TRBJ1-2	17
CASSEVAGTGWGNTIYF	TGTGCCAGCAGTGAAGTGGCCGGGACAGGGTGGGGAAACACCATATATTTT	-	TRBD1	TRBV6-1	TRBJ1-3	17
CASSLGGTSGRGEQFF	TGTGCCAGCAGCTTAGGCGGGACTAGCGGGAGAGGTGAGCAGTTCTTC	-	TRBD2	TRBV11-3	TRBJ2-1	16
CASSFRFGRTAKNIQYF	TGTGCCAGCAGTTTTAGATTTGGGAGAACAGCCAAAAACATTCAGTACTTC	-	-	TRBV28	TRBJ2-4	17
CATTVGNTIYF	TGTGCCACCACGGTGGGAAACACCATATATTTT	-	-	TRBV12-3/TRBV12-4	TRBJ1-3	11
CASSAGLNLGPYNEQFF	TGTGCCAGTAGTGCCGGACTGAACCTCGGACCCTACAATGAGCAGTTCTTC	-	-	TRBV19	TRBJ2-1	17
CASSLLVQNTEAFF	TGTGCCAGCAGTTTATTGGTACAGAACACTGAAGCTTTCTTT	-	-	TRBV28	TRBJ1-1	14
CASSEMGGANEQFF	TGTGCCAGCAGTGAAATGGGAGGCGCCAATGAGCAGTTCTTC	-	-	TRBV6-1	TRBJ2-1	14
CASSPGLAANEQFF	TGCGCCAGCAGCCCCGGACTAGCGGCCAATGAGCAGTTCTTC	-	TRBD2	TRBV5-1	TRBJ2-1	14
CASSAGRTDTQYF	TGTGCCAGCAGTGCGGGTCGCACAGATACGCAGTATTTT	-	-	TRBV2	TRBJ2-3	13
CASSQSLANHYEQYF	TGCGCCAGCAGCCAATCCCTAGCGAATCACTACGAGCAGTACTTC	-	-	TRBV4-3	TRBJ2-7	15
CASSATSGRYNEQFF	TGTGCCAGCAGCGCTACTAGCGGGAGATACAATGAGCAGTTCTTC	-	TRBD2	TRBV7-2	TRBJ2-1	15
CASSFSGRRSYNEQFF	TGTGCCAGCAGTTTCAGCGGGAGGCGGTCCTACAATGAGCAGTTCTTC	-	TRBD2	TRBV6-5	TRBJ2-1	16
CASSSSGDGGYTF	TGTGCCAGCAGTTCATCAGGGGATGGCGGCTACACCTTC	-	-	TRBV12-3/TRBV12-4	TRBJ1-2	13
CASSISVNTDTQYF	TGTGCCAGCAGCATAAGCGTGAACACAGATACGCAGTATTTT	-	-	TRBV7-6	TRBJ2-3	14
CATSRVRGTSSIADTQYF	TGTGCCACCAGCAGAGTCAGGGGGACTAGCTCTATCGCAGATACGCAGTATTTT	-	TRBD2	TRBV15	TRBJ2-3	18
CASSFWRRRQETQYF	TGTGCCAGCAGTTTTTGGAGGAGACGACAAGAGACCCAGTACTTC	-	-	TRBV28	TRBJ2-5	15
CAISTTSGQGGGTEAFF	TGTGCCATCAGCACCACGTCCGGACAGGGAGGGGGGACTGAAGCTTTCTTT	-	TRBD1	TRBV10-3	TRBJ1-1	17
CASSLKGGQAGYTF	TGTGCCAGCAGTCTCAAGGGGGGACAGGCCGGCTACACCTTC	-	TRBD1	TRBV27	TRBJ1-2	14
CASSFRDTPGYLTSSGNTIYF	TGTGCCAGTTCCTTCCGGGACACTCCAGGGTACCTTACCAGCTCTGGAAACACCATATATTTT	-	-	TRBV19	TRBJ1-3	21
CASTPMGAGGPKNEQFF	TGCGCCAGCACCCCGATGGGAGCGGGAGGGCCTAAAAATGAGCAGTTCTTC	-	TRBD2	TRBV5-1	TRBJ2-1	17
CASSEARSNQPQHF	TGTGCCAGCAGTGAAGCGCGAAGCAATCAGCCCCAGCATTTT	-	-	TRBV2	TRBJ1-5	14
CASSLPGQGAVNSPLHF	TGTGCCAGCAGTTTGCCGGGACAGGGGGCGGTTAATTCACCCCTCCACTTT	once	TRBD1	TRBV28	TRBJ1-6	17